Listed below are T cell receptor beta chains from one sample, sequenced in a study of T cells after yellow fever vaccination. TCRdb analysed the 5' RACE reads with MiXCR anew, one entry per CDR3 protein. Of about 200,000 distinct CDR3 sequences listed, 3% to 4% were seen once; the top ten hold less than 3.5%. The specimen was CD4+ T cells sorted from PBMCs, collected 10 days after the yellow fever booster vaccination. The receptors originated from a man aged 18 to 30 who received the YFV17D yellow fever vaccine. Both conserved end residues are part of each CDR3. A D gene is named only where the DNA matches it firmly.

v_call	d_call	j_call	cdr3_aa
TRBV4-3	TRBD2	TRBJ2-1	CASSHPGTSVGEQFF
TRBV20-1	TRBD2	TRBJ2-5	CSAPLAGTQETQYF
TRBV4-3	.	TRBJ1-4	CASSQVFHSFRARVEKLFF
TRBV6-4	TRBD2	TRBJ2-1	CASSDSALAGGNEQFF
TRBV15	.	TRBJ1-6	CATSSPSRGRGNSPLHF
TRBV7-2	TRBD2	TRBJ2-4	CASSLDGGANKNIQYF
TRBV20-1	TRBD1	TRBJ2-1	CSVPWTGPPKFYNEQFF
TRBV4-1	.	TRBJ2-2	CASSQIGVLTGELFF
TRBV4-2	.	TRBJ1-4	CASSPWTGATNEKLFF
TRBV2	TRBD1	TRBJ1-5	CASRSTGAQPQHF
TRBV30	.	TRBJ1-1	CAWKRGMNTEAFF
TRBV6-1	.	TRBJ1-2	CASSEYPGANYGYTF
TRBV6-1	TRBD1	TRBJ1-2	CASSSGRQGGYTF
TRBV1	.	TRBJ1-6	CTSSQRKDRSDSPLHF
TRBV9	.	TRBJ2-5	CASSGRSGLSETQYF
TRBV19	TRBD1	TRBJ1-1	CASSLDRGTKWTEAFF
TRBV5-1	.	TRBJ2-3	CASSQGQDQTSTDTQYF
TRBV5-1	.	TRBJ2-6	CASSFGPASGGANVLTF
TRBV5-1	.	TRBJ2-1	CASSRGEENEQFF
TRBV9	.	TRBJ2-2	CASSASREGELFF
TRBV7-2	.	TRBJ1-1	CASSPGWATEAFF
TRBV5-1	TRBD2	TRBJ2-7	CASSLQAGGPGEQYF
TRBV28	.	TRBJ1-4	CASTSPGALGKLFF
TRBV2	.	TRBJ2-3	CASTVRADTQYF
TRBV12-3/TRBV12-4	TRBD1	TRBJ1-1	CASSTGDRGSTEAFF
TRBV5-1	.	TRBJ1-2	CASSLAYEIGNYGYTF
TRBV12-3/TRBV12-4	.	TRBJ1-2	CASSMGPRGYTF
TRBV6-5	TRBD1	TRBJ1-5	CASSSDRGASNQPQHF
TRBV3-1	TRBD1	TRBJ1-2	CASSQQGAKYGYTF
TRBV30	.	TRBJ2-5	CAWSVVETQYF
TRBV5-4	TRBD2	TRBJ2-4	CASSLEAGKENIQYF
TRBV7-2	TRBD2	TRBJ2-7	CASSLSGGSYEQYF
TRBV20-1	.	TRBJ2-1	CSASRDRNEQFF
TRBV7-2	.	TRBJ1-5	CASSLRQGNQPQHF
TRBV25-1	TRBD2	TRBJ2-5	CASSVGTSGGTPLWGETQYF
TRBV4-2	.	TRBJ2-3	CASASPGRDTQYF
TRBV7-2	TRBD1	TRBJ2-1	CASSFQGDYNEQFF
TRBV7-3	.	TRBJ2-1	CASSRGGSEQFF